Sequencing of this T cell receptor (beta chain) was carried out in a study of blood T cell repertoires in COVID-19. Study at large: Acute and convalescent COVID-19 specimens originated in the United States, Italy and Spain. T cells, B-cell-depleted T cells, or PBMCs provided the cDNA or gDNA that served as material.

From germline, CDR1 is LNHDA and CDR2 SQIVND (reference sequence). The CDR3 contains 15 residues. The ends lost 5 bases at V and 7 bases at J; junction bases unmatched: 8. This clone was detected only once. Source study methods: Cell counts per sample came from amplifying reference gene primers. Sequencing used immunoSEQ multiplex PCR; TCRdb keeps in-frame clones, though not all of them. Clonal size and the V and J genes are those of that table, whereas D and trimming came from the DNA. Here the sample spans around 370,000 clones, around nine tenths being singletons. This receptor was obtained from a woman in her late teens or twenties who had recovered from COVID-19. V usage is TRBV19 and J usage is TRBJ2-1, with 10 bases aligning to TRBD2. The sequenced sample consisted of peripheral blood. The chain's CDR3 is CASSPLAGVGNEQFF. Here the CDR3 DNA reads TGTGCCAGTAGTCCCCTAGCGGGAGTTGGAAATGAGCAGTTCTTC.